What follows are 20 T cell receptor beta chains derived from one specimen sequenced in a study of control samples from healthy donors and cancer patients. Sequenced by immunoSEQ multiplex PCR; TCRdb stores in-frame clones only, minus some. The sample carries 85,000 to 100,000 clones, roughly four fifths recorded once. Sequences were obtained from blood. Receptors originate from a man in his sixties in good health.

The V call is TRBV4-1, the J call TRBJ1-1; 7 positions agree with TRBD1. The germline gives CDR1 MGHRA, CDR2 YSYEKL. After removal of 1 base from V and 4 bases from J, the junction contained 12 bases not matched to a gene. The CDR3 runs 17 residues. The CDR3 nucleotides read TGCGCCAGCAGCCAAGTAGGTCCGAGGGGGCAGGGCACTGAAGCTTTCTTT. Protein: CASSQVGPRGQGTEAFF.

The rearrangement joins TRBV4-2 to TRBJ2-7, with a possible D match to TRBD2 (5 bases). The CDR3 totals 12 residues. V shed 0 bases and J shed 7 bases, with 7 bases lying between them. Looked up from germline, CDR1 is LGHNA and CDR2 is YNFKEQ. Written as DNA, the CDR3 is TGTGCCAGCAGCCAAGATGGAGGTGAGCAGTACTTC. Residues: CASSQDGGEQYF.

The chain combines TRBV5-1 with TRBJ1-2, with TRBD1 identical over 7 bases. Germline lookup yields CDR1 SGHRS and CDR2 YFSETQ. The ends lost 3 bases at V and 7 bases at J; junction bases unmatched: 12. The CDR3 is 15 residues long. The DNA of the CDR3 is TGCGCCAGCAGCTCGACGGGGGACAGCGGCATTGGCTACACCTTC. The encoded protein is CASSSTGDSGIGYTF.

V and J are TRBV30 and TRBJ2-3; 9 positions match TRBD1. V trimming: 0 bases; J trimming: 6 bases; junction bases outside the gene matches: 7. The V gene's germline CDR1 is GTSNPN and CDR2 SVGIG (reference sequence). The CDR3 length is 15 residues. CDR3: CAWSVRGQGRDTQYF. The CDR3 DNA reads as TGTGCCTGGAGTGTAAGGGGACAGGGAAGGGATACGCAGTATTTT.

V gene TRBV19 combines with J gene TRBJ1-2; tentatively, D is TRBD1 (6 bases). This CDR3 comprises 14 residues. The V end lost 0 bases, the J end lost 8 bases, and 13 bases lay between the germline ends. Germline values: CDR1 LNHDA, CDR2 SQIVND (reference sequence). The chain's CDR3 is CASSIDRGAYGYTF. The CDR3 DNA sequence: TGTGCCAGTAGTATAGACAGGGGTGCCTACGGCTACACCTTC.

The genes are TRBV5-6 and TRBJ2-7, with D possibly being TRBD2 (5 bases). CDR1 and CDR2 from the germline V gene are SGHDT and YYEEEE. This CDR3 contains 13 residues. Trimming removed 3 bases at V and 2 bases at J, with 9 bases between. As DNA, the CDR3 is TGTGCCAGCAGCTCCGGGGTCCCCTACGAGCAGTACTTC. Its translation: CASSSGVPYEQYF. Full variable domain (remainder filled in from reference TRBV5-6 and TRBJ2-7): DAGVTQSPTHLIKTRGQQVTLRCSPKSGHDTVSWYQQALGQGPQFIFQYYEEEERQRGNFPDRFSGHQFPNYSSELNVNALLLGDSALYLCASSSGVPYEQYFGPGTRLTVT.

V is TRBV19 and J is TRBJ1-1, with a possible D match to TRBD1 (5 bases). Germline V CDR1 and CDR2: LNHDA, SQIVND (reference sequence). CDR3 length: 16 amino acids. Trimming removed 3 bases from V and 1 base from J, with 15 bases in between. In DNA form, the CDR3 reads TGTGCCAGTAGTATGCCAGGGTTTCCGGCGAACACTGAAGCTTTCTTT. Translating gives CASSMPGFPANTEAFF.

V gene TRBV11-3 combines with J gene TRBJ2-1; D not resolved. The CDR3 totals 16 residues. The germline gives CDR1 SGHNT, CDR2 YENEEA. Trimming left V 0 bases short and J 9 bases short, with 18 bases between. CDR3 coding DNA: TGTGCCAGCAGCTTAGATTTCTCGGCGATTGGTAGTGAGCAGTTCTTC. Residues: CASSLDFSAIGSEQFF.

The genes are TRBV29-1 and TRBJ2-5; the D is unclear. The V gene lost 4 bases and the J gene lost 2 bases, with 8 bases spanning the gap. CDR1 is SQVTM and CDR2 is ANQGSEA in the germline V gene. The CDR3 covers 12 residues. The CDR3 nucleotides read TGCAGCGTTGTGCCCAGACAAGAGACCCAGTACTTC. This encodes CSVVPRQETQYF.

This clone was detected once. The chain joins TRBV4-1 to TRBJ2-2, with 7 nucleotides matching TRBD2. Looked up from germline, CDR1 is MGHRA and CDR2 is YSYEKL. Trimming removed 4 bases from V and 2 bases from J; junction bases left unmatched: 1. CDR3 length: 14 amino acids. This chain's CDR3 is CASSRGGNTGELFF. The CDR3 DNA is TGCGCCAGCAGCCGGGGGGGAAACACCGGGGAGCTGTTTTTT.

The CDR3 region has the DNA TGTGCCAGCAGTCCAGGGGAACATTCACCCCTCCACTTT. Translated, it gives CASSPGEHSPLHF. This chain uses TRBV12-3 or TRBV12-4 with TRBJ1-6, with D possibly being TRBD1 (6 bases). V lost 5 bases to trimming and J lost 8 bases, with 10 bases between them. The CDR3 length is 13 residues.

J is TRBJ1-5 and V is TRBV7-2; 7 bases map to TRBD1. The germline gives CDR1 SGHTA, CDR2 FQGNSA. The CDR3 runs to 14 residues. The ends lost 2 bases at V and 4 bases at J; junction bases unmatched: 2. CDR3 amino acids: CASSLSGGNQPQHF. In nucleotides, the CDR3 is TGTGCCAGCAGCTTATCAGGGGGGAATCAGCCCCAGCATTTT.

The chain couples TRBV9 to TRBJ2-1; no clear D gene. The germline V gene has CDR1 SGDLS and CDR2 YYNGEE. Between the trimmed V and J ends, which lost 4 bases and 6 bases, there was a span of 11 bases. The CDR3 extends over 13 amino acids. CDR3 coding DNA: TGTGCCAGCAGCTCCGGCCCCTCCAATGAGCAGTTCTTC. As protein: CASSSGPSNEQFF.

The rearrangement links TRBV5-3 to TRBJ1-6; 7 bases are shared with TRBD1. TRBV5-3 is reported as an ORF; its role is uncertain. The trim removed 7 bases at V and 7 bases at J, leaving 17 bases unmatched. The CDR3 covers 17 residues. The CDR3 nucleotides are TGTGCCAGATGGTTTGGGCAGAACAGGGGCAGAAATTCACCCCTCCACTTT. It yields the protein CARWFGQNRGRNSPLHF.

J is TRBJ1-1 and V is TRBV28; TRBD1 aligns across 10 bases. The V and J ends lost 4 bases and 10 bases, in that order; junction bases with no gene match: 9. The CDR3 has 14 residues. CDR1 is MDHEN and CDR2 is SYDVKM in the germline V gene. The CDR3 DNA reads TGTGCCAGCAGTTCCGGGACAGGGGTATATGGAGCTTTCTTT. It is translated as CASSSGTGVYGAFF.

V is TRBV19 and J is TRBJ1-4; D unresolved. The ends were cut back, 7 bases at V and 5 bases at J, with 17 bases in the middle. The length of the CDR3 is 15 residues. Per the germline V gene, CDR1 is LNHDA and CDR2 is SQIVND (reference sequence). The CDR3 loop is CASTLEATSNEKLFF. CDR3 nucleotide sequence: TGTGCCAGTACCCTAGAAGCCACCTCAAATGAAAAACTGTTTTTT.

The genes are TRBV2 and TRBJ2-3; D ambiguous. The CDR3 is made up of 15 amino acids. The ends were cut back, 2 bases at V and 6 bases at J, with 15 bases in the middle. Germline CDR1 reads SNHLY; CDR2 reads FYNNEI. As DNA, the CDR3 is TGTGCCAGCAGTGAATTTCGCAGGCAAACGGATACGCAGTATTTT. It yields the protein CASSEFRRQTDTQYF.

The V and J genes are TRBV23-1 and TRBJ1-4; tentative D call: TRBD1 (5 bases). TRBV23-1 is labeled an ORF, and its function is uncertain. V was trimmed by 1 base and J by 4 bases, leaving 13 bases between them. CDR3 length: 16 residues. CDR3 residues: CASSQLGVRHNEKLFF. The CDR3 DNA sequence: TGCGCCAGCAGTCAATTGGGGGTCAGACATAATGAAAAACTGTTTTTT.

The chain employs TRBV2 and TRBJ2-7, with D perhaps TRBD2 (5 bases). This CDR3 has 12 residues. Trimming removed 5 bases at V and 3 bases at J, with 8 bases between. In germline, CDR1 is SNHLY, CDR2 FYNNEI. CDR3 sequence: CASSFDYYEQYF. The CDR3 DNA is TGTGCCAGCAGTTTCGACTACTACGAGCAGTACTTC.

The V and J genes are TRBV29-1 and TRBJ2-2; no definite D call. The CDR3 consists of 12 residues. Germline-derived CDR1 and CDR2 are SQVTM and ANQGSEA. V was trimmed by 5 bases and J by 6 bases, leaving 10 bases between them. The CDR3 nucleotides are TGCAGCGTTCCCAGAAGGGCCGGGGAGCTGTTTTTT. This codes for CSVPRRAGELFF.